These T cell receptor beta chains were read from a single sample in a study of OX40 agonist ivuxolimab in advanced cancers. Clones were read by immunoSEQ multiplex PCR, and TCRdb kept only the in-frame ones, dropping some. This table has some 38,000 clones, 80% to 90% appearing once. The specimen was CD4+ or CD8+ T cells sorted from blood, collected in a trial of the OX40 agonist ivuxolimab. All receptors come from an adult with an advanced solid tumor such as melanoma, head and neck, liver or kidney cancer. CDR3s include the opening cysteine and the closing phenylalanine or tryptophan. A D gene is named only where the DNA matches it firmly. Not all rows give a size; the values are once, few, many and, for expanded clones, a class.

.,TRBJ1-1,TRBD1,TRBV7-6,16,CASSLETGTAYTEAFF,TGTGCCAGCAGCTTAGAGACCGGGACAGCCTACACTGAAGCTTTCTTT
.,TRBJ2-7,.,TRBV7-9,13,CASSPGTVPEQYF,TGTGCCAGCAGCCCCGGTACGGTCCCCGAGCAGTACTTC
once,TRBJ1-2,TRBD1,TRBV19,17,CASSIAAGTGGTYGYTF,TGTGCCAGTAGTATAGCGGCCGGGACAGGAGGGACCTATGGCTACACCTTC
.,TRBJ2-7,.,TRBV7-9,17,CASSTPPFPGSTYEQYF,TGTGCCAGCAGCACCCCTCCATTCCCAGGTTCAACCTACGAGCAGTACTTC
.,TRBJ2-7,TRBD1,TRBV5-5,15,CASSLTGGISYEQYF,TGTGCCAGCAGCTTGACAGGGGGGATCTCCTACGAGCAGTACTTC
.,TRBJ2-2,.,TRBV29-1,13,CSVLDSNTGELFF,TGCAGCGTCCTCGATTCGAACACCGGGGAGCTGTTTTTT
.,TRBJ2-1,.,TRBV4-1,16,CASSQDLGGSYNEQFF,TGCGCCAGCAGCCAAGATCTTGGGGGTTCTTACAATGAGCAGTTCTTC
.,TRBJ2-5,TRBD1,TRBV6-5,14,CASSDGQGVLTQYF,TGTGCCAGCAGTGACGGACAGGGGGTTCTGACTCAGTACTTC
once,TRBJ2-5,TRBD1,TRBV10-3,14,CAISDTGVEETQYF,TGTGCCATCAGTGATACAGGGGTGGAAGAGACCCAGTACTTC
.,TRBJ2-3,.,TRBV6-6,11,CASSYSDTQYF,TGTGCCAGCAGTTACTCAGATACGCAGTATTTT
.,TRBJ2-7,.,TRBV28,16,CASSNLTRPRSYEQYF,TGTGCCAGCAGTAATCTCACACGGCCCCGTTCCTACGAGCAGTACTTC
.,TRBJ2-5,TRBD2,TRBV9,15,CASSVTSGIKETQYF,TGTGCCAGCAGCGTAACTAGCGGAATAAAAGAGACCCAGTACTTC
once,TRBJ2-5,.,TRBV6-1,14,CASSDITDGETQYF,TGTGCCAGCAGTGATATAACCGATGGTGAGACCCAGTACTTC
.,TRBJ1-5,.,TRBV18,15,CASSPPEGALGPQHF,TGTGCCAGCTCACCACCCGAAGGGGCCCTAGGGCCCCAGCATTTT
.,TRBJ2-3,.,TRBV11-2,16,CASSLGMSRPTDTQYF,TGTGCCAGCAGCTTAGGTATGTCACGGCCCACAGATACGCAGTATTTT
.,TRBJ1-6,TRBD1,TRBV9,17,CASTRDSFSSYNSPLHF,TGTGCCAGCACCCGGGACAGTTTCAGCTCCTATAATTCACCCCTCCACTTT
.,TRBJ2-1,.,TRBV12-5,12,CASGGSYNEQFF,TGTGCTAGTGGGGGCTCCTACAATGAGCAGTTCTTC
.,TRBJ2-7,TRBD1,TRBV4-1,15,CASSHAGTGPREQYF,TGCGCCAGCAGCCACGCCGGGACAGGGCCGAGGGAGCAGTACTTC
.,TRBJ1-2,.,TRBV7-8,11,CASSSDYGYTF,TGTGCCAGCAGCTCAGACTATGGCTACACCTTC
.,TRBJ2-3,.,TRBV11-1,12,CASSPNTDTQYF,TGTGCCAGCAGCCCAAACACAGATACGCAGTATTTT
.,TRBJ1-1,.,TRBV11-2,13,CASSLAGGTEAFF,TGTGCCAGCAGCTTAGCCGGGGGAACTGAAGCTTTCTTT
.,TRBJ2-5,.,TRBV7-7,17,CASSFPPPTAEGPPQYF,TGTGCTAGCAGCTTCCCACCGCCGACAGCGGAGGGGCCCCCGCAGTACTTC
.,TRBJ2-3,.,TRBV27,17,CASSPPGVHREPDTQYF,TGTGCCAGCAGTCCCCCCGGCGTGCACAGGGAGCCAGATACGCAGTATTTT
.,TRBJ2-3,.,TRBV19,16,CASSIAPLMPTDTQYF,TGTGCCAGTAGTATAGCCCCTCTGATGCCGACAGATACGCAGTATTTT
.,TRBJ2-5,TRBD2,TRBV27,16,CASSPMGLAGQETQYF,TGTGCCAGCAGTCCGATGGGACTAGCGGGGCAAGAGACCCAGTACTTC
.,TRBJ2-1,TRBD2,TRBV5-1,21,CASSLDPEGLAGGNLYNEQFF,TGCGCCAGCAGCTTGGACCCCGAAGGACTAGCGGGGGGGAACTTATACAATGAGCAGTTCTTC
.,TRBJ2-1,TRBD1,TRBV6-4,14,CASSEGTGYDEQFF,TGTGCCAGCAGTGAAGGGACAGGGTACGATGAGCAGTTCTTC
once,TRBJ1-2,.,TRBV6-5,13,CASSTYGTVGYTF,TGTGCCAGCAGTACCTACGGGACGGTTGGCTACACCTTC
.,TRBJ2-1,TRBD2,TRBV4-3,16,CASSQVAGGPVDEQFF,TGCGCCAGCAGCCAAGTAGCGGGGGGGCCTGTGGATGAGCAGTTCTTC
.,TRBJ2-1,TRBD2,TRBV5-4,16,CASSSPMAGGHNEQFF,TGTGCCAGCAGCTCCCCAATGGCGGGGGGTCACAATGAGCAGTTCTTC
once,TRBJ2-6,TRBD1,TRBV7-9,18,CASSQERQGGSGANVLTF,TGTGCCAGCAGCCAAGAAAGACAGGGCGGCTCTGGGGCCAACGTCCTGACTTTC
.,TRBJ2-3,.,TRBV7-9,13,CASSPRDSHTQYF,TGTGCCAGCAGCCCGCGGGACTCTCATACGCAGTATTTT
.,TRBJ1-4,.,TRBV7-9,15,CASSPHGGESEKLFF,TGTGCCAGCAGCCCCCATGGGGGGGAGAGTGAAAAACTGTTTTTT
.,TRBJ2-5,.,TRBV14,15,CASSFTSRGSRTQYF,TGTGCCAGCAGCTTTACTAGCCGCGGCTCAAGGACCCAGTACTTC
.,TRBJ1-2,.,TRBV7-6,14,CASSPRGPNYGYTF,TGTGCCAGCAGCCCCCGGGGACCTAACTATGGCTACACCTTC
.,TRBJ2-2,TRBD2,TRBV11-2,17,CASNIGVGTSNTGELFF,TGTGCCAGCAACATAGGGGTAGGGACTAGCAACACCGGGGAGCTGTTTTTT
.,TRBJ2-7,.,TRBV27,14,CASRTRDGAYEQYF,TGTGCCAGCAGAACGCGGGACGGAGCCTACGAGCAGTACTTC
.,TRBJ1-1,.,TRBV30,15,CAWSNLSPGDTEAFF,TGTGCCTGGAGTAACCTCTCCCCAGGAGACACTGAAGCTTTCTTT
.,TRBJ2-5,.,TRBV27,12,CASRSYQETQYF,TGTGCCAGCCGCAGTTACCAAGAGACCCAGTACTTC
.,TRBJ1-2,.,TRBV29-1,13,CTLELSGVDGYTF,TGCACCCTCGAACTTTCAGGGGTGGATGGCTACACCTTC
.,TRBJ1-4,TRBD1,TRBV7-9,19,CASSLVEVTGGATNEKLFF,TGTGCCAGCAGCTTAGTAGAAGTGACAGGGGGCGCAACTAATGAAAAACTGTTTTTT
.,TRBJ2-3,TRBD2,TRBV27,17,CASSGRTSGGFPDTQYF,TGTGCCAGCAGTGGCCGGACTAGCGGGGGCTTCCCAGATACGCAGTATTTT
.,TRBJ1-6,TRBD1,TRBV7-2,17,CASSLAGTGPYNSPLHF,TGTGCCAGCAGCTTAGCAGGGACAGGACCCTATAATTCACCCCTCCACTTT
.,TRBJ2-7,.,TRBV9,14,CASSTDGGLYEQYF,TGTGCCAGCAGCACGGACGGAGGGCTGTACGAGCAGTACTTC
.,TRBJ1-1,.,TRBV4-3,14,CASSQVEGGTEAFF,TGCGCCAGCAGCCAAGTGGAGGGTGGGACTGAAGCTTTCTTT
.,TRBJ2-1,TRBD1,TRBV5-6,16,CASSFSGTGGYNEQFF,TGTGCCAGCAGCTTCTCCGGGACAGGGGGCTACAATGAGCAGTTCTTC
.,TRBJ2-1,.,TRBV6-5,13,CASSYTSYGEQFF,TGTGCCAGCAGTTACACCTCTTATGGTGAGCAGTTCTTC
.,TRBJ1-2,.,TRBV4-3,14,CASSQAREGDGYTF,TGCGCCAGCAGCCAAGCCAGGGAGGGGGATGGCTACACCTTC
once,TRBJ2-5,TRBD2,TRBV7-8,16,CASSLAYGGGQETQYF,TGTGCCAGCAGCTTAGCGTATGGGGGGGGGCAAGAGACCCAGTACTTC
.,TRBJ1-1,.,TRBV19,13,CASSMWGSTEAFF,TGTGCCAGTAGTATGTGGGGCAGCACTGAAGCTTTCTTT